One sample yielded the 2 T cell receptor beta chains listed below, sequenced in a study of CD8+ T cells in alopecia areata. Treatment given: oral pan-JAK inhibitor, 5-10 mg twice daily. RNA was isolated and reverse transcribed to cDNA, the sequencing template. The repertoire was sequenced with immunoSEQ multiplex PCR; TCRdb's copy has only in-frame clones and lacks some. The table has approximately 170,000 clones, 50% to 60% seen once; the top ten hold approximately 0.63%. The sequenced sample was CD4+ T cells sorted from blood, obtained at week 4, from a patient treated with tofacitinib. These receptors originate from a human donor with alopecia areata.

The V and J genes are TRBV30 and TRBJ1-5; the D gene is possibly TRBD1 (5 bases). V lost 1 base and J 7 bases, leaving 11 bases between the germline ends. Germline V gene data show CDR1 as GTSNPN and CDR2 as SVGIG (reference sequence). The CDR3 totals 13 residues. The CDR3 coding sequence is TGTGCCTGGAGTGGAAGTAGGGGCCAGCCCCAGCATTTT. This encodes CAWSGSRGQPQHF.

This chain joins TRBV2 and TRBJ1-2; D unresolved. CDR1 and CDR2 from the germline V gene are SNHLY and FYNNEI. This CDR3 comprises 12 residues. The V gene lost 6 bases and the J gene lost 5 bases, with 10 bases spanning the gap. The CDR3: CASSGRSYGYTF. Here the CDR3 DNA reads TGTGCCAGCAGCGGACGGTCGTATGGCTACACCTTC.